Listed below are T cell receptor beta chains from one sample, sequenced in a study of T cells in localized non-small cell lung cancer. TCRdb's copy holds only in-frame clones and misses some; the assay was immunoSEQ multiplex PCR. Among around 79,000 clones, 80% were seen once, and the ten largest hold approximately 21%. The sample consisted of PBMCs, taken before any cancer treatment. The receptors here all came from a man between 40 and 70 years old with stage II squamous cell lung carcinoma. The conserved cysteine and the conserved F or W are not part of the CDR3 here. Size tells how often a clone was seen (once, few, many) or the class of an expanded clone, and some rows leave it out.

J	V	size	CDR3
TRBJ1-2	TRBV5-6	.	ASSPGENYGYT
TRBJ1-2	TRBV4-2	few	ASSPEGGNYGYT
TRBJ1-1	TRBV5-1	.	ASSLGYAGNTEAF
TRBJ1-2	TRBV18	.	ASSTGQGQGYT
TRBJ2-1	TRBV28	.	ASSARYQRNEQF
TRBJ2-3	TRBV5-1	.	ASSAGTSETDTQY
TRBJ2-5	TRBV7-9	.	ASSPGTLGETQY
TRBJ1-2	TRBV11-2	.	ASSRPGVGDGTYGYT
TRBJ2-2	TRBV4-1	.	ASSLDRNTGELF
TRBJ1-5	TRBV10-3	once	AISESGSFYSNQPQH
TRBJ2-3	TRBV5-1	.	ASSFTPGNPTDTQY
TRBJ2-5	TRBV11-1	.	ASGRGNQETQY
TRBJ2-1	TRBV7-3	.	ASSPPALNEQF
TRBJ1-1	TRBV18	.	ASSLRGSGDTNTEAF
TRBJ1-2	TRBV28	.	ASRTGSYGYT